This T cell receptor beta chain is drawn from a study of blood T cells in healthy people across ages. Each donor was a healthy Caucasian individual from Russia, aged roughly 6 to 95. Sample-barcoded 5' priming and a J-beta primer mix drove a second PCR of roughly 7 to 11 cycles. Each of the samples gave a minimum of 2.5 million paired-end reads that contained CDR3. In TCRdb, the 5' RACE reads were re-called with MiXCR into one record per CDR3 protein. The table lists some 640,000 distinct CDR3 sequences, roughly 30% of them singletons. This clonotype was found many times. Trimming removed 6 bases from V and 4 bases from J, with 13 bases in between. Germline lookup yields CDR1 SGHRS and CDR2 YFSETQ. This CDR3 is built from 13 residues.

The gene calls are TRBV5-1 and TRBJ1-1; maybe TRBD1 (5 bases). This sequence was found in a woman aged 80 or over in good health. The sample consisted of blood. The CDR3, as DNA: TGCGCCAGCACCCTTATGAGGGGCACTGAAGCTTTCTTT. It translates to CASTLMRGTEAFF.